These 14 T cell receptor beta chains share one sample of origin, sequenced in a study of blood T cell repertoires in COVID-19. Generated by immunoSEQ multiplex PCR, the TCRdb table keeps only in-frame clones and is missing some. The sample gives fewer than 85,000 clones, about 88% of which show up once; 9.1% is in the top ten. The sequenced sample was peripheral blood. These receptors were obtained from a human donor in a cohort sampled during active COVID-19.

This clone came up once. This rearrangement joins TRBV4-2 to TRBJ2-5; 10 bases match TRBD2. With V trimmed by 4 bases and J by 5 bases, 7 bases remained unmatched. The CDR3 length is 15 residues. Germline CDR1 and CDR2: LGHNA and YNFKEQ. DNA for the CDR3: TGTGCCAGCAGCCGGTCTAGCGGGGGCGGCGAGACCCAGTACTTC. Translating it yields CASSRSSGGGETQYF.

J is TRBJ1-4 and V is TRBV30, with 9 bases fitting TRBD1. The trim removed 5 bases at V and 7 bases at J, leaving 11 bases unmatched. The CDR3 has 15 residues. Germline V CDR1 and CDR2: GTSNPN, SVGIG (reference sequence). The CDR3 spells CAWRSTGTGSEKLFF. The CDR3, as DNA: TGTGCCTGGCGATCGACCGGGACAGGGAGTGAAAAACTGTTTTTT. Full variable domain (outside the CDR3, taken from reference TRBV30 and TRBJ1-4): SQTIHQWPATLVQPVGSPLSLECTVEGTSNPNLYWYRQAAGRGLQLLFYSVGIGQISSEVPQNLSASRPQDRQFILSSKKLLLSDSGFYLCAWRSTGTGSEKLFFGSGTQLSVL.

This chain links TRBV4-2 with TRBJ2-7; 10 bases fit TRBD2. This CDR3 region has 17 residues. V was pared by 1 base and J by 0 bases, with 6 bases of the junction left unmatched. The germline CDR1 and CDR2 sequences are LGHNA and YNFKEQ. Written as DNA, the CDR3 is TGTGCCAGCAGCCAAGGGTTCACTAGCGGGAACTCCTACGAGCAGTACTTC. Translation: CASSQGFTSGNSYEQYF.

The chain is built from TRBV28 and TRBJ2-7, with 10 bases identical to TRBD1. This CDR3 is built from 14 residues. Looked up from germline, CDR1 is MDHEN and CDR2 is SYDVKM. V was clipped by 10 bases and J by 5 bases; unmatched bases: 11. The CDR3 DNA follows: TGTGCCATCAGCGCCCGGGACAGGGGCGACGAGCAGTACTTC. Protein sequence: CAISARDRGDEQYF. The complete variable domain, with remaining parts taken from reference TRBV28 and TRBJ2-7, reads DVKVTQSSRYLVKRTGEKVFLECVQDMDHENMFWYRQDPGLGLRLIYFSYDVKMKEKGDIPEGYSVSREKKERFSLILESASTNQTSMYLCAISARDRGDEQYFGPGTRLTVT.

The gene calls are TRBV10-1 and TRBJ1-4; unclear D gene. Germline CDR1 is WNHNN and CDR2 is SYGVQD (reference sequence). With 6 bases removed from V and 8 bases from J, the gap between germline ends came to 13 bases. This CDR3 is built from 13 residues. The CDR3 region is CASSLNLNEKLFF. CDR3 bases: TGCGCCAGCAGCTTGAACTTAAACGAAAAACTGTTTTTT.

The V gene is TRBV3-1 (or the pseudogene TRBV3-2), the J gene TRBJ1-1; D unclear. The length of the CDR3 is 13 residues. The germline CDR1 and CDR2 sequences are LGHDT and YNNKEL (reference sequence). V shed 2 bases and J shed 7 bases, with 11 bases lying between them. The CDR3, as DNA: TGTGCCAGCAGCCAATTTTCGAGGAGTGAAGCTTTCTTT. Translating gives CASSQFSRSEAFF.

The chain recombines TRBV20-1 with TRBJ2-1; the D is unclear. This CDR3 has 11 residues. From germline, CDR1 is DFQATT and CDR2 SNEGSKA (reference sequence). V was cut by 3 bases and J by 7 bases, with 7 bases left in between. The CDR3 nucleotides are TGCAGTGCTAGCACAGCAAATGAGCAGTTCTTC. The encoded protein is CSASTANEQFF.

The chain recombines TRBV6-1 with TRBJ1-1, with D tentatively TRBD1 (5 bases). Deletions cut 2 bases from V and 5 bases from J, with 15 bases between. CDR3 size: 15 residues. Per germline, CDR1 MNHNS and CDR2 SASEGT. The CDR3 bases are TGTGCCAGCAGTGAACCCCGACAGTCGGTTACTGAAGCTTTCTTT. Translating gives CASSEPRQSVTEAFF.

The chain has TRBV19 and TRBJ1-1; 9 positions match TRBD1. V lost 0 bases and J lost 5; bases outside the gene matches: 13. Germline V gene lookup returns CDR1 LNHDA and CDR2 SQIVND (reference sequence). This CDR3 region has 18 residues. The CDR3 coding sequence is TGTGCCAGTAGTATAGATAGAGAGGGACAGGGACCTCAAACTGAAGCTTTCTTT. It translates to CASSIDREGQGPQTEAFF.

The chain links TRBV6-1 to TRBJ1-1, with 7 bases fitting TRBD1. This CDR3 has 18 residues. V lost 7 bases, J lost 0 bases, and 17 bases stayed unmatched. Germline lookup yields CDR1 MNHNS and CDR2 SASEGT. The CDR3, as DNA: TGTGCCAGCACAGAAGCAAAGGGGGCAGGAAATCTGAACACTGAAGCTTTCTTT. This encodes CASTEAKGAGNLNTEAFF.

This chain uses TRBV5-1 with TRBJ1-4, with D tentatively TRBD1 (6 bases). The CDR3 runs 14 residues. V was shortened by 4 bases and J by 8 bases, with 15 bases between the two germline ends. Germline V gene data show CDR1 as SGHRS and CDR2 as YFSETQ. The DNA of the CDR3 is TGCGCCAGCAGCCCGACAGGAGGACTGGAAAAACTGTTTTTT. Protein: CASSPTGGLEKLFF.

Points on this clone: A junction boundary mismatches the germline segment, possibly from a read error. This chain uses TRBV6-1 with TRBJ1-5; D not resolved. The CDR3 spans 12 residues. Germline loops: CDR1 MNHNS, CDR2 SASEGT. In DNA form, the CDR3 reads TGTGCCAGCAGGGAAGGTTCCCAACCCCAGCATTTT. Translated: CASREGSQPQHF.

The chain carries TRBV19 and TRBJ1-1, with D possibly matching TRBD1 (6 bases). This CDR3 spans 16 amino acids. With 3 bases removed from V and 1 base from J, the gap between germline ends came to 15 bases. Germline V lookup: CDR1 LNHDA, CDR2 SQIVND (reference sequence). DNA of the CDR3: TGTGCCAGTAGTATGGGGGCAGCCTTAGCGAACACTGAAGCTTTCTTT. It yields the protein CASSMGAALANTEAFF.

The CDR3 spells CASSWAGDPTDTQYF. The CDR3, as DNA: TGTGCCAGCAGCTGGGCAGGGGATCCCACAGATACGCAGTATTTT. This rearrangement joins TRBV5-5 to TRBJ2-3, with D perhaps matching TRBD1 (6 bases). CDR3 size: 15 residues. CDR1 and CDR2 (germline): SGHKS, YYEKEE (reference sequence). The germline V and J ends were trimmed by 3 bases and 2 bases, with 13 bases remaining between them.